The present T cell receptor (beta chain) was sequenced within a study of T cell responses to AZD1222 COVID-19 vaccine. Worth noting for this clone: Its antigen remains unidentified.

The V end lost 6 bases, the J end lost 5 bases, and 14 bases lay between the germline ends. CDR3 size: 15 residues. Germline V gene data show CDR1 as MNHEY and CDR2 as SVGAGI. Using immunoSEQ multiplex PCR, the repertoire was profiled, and TCRdb retains in-frame clones only, with some absent. Among about 140,000 clones listed, more than 75% were seen once. Study conclusions and caveats: With two AZD1222 doses given, Spike-specific TCR breadth and depth both rose. CD4 TCRs covered the whole spike, strongest at regions 160-218 and 743-854. No day 14 peak samples; only post-peak repertoires were characterized.

The clonotype was recovered from an adult who received the AZD1222 COVID-19 vaccine. Sequencing was performed on peripheral blood, taken 28 days after the second AZD1222 dose. J is TRBJ1-6 and V is TRBV6-5; no clear D gene. CDR3 residues: CASRLPGLDNSPLHF. The CDR3 DNA is TGTGCCAGCAGACTCCCGGGATTAGATAATTCACCCCTCCACTTT.